The 30 T cell receptor beta chains in this list originate from one sample, sequenced in a study of OX40 agonist ivuxolimab in advanced cancers. Repertoires were generated with immunoSEQ multiplex PCR, while TCRdb's copy carries only in-frame clones and drops some. There are approximately 160,000 clones in the sample; 90% to 95% occur only once, and about 0.3% lies in the top ten. This sample comprised CD4+ or CD8+ T cells sorted from blood, obtained in a trial of the OX40 agonist ivuxolimab. Source of these receptors: an adult with an advanced solid tumor such as melanoma, head and neck, liver or kidney cancer.

The chain carries TRBV7-3 and TRBJ2-7; possible D gene TRBD2, 6 bases. Between the trimmed V and J ends, which lost 2 bases and 4 bases, there was a span of 9 bases. The CDR3 has 13 amino acids. Germline V gene data show CDR1 as SGHTA and CDR2 as FQGTGA. CDR3 residues: CASSLGREYEQYF. The CDR3 DNA is TGTGCCAGCAGCTTAGGGCGGGAATACGAGCAGTACTTC. The full variable domain, in which reference TRBV7-3 and TRBJ2-7 provide the parts outside the CDR3, is GAGVSQTPSNKVTEKGKYVELRCDPISGHTALYWYRQSLGQGPEFLIYFQGTGAADDSGLPNDRFFAVRPEGSVSTLKIQRTERGDSAVYLCASSLGREYEQYFGPGTRLTVT.

The J gene is TRBJ2-5, the V gene TRBV5-3; 7 bases agree with TRBD2. TRBV5-3 is an open reading frame, and its role is uncertain. This CDR3 comprises 13 residues. With V trimmed by 4 bases and J by 5 bases, 5 bases remained unmatched. This chain's CDR3 is CARSRTSDETQYF. CDR3 nucleotide sequence: TGTGCCAGAAGCCGTACTAGCGACGAGACCCAGTACTTC.

The genes are TRBV14 and TRBJ2-7, with D perhaps matching TRBD1 (5 bases). The germline V gene encodes CDR1 SGHDN and CDR2 FVKESK. The CDR3 has 16 residues. V lost 4 bases and J lost 2, with 18 bases in between. The CDR3 nucleotides are TGTGCCAGCAGCCCAACGCTTTGGGGCCACACCTACGAGCAGTACTTC. Amino acid sequence: CASSPTLWGHTYEQYF.

The chain uses TRBV18 and TRBJ2-1; 7 bases agree with TRBD2. The CDR3 totals 17 residues. V dropped 4 bases and J dropped 0; count of bases not matched to a gene: 9. Germline V gives CDR1 KGHSH, CDR2 LQKENI. The CDR3 DNA reads as TGTGCCAGCTCACTCGCAGCCCTAGCGGCCTCCTACAATGAGCAGTTCTTC. It codes for CASSLAALAASYNEQFF.

The genes are TRBV6-6 and TRBJ2-7; no firm D call. V lost 2 bases and J 3 bases, leaving 11 bases between the germline ends. CDR1 and CDR2 (germline): MNHNY, SVGAGI (reference sequence). The CDR3 has 14 residues. DNA for the CDR3: TGTGCCAGCAGTTACAAAGCAGCAGACTACGAGCAGTACTTC. Translating gives CASSYKAADYEQYF.

The rearrangement links TRBV18 to TRBJ1-2; possibly TRBD1 for D (5 bases). This CDR3 contains 13 residues. Trimming shortened V by 3 bases and J by 4 bases, and 9 bases separated the two germline ends. Per the germline V gene, CDR1 is KGHSH and CDR2 is LQKENI. The CDR3 sequence: CASSPDSFYGYTF. The CDR3 nucleotides are TGTGCCAGCTCACCCGACAGCTTCTATGGCTACACCTTC.

This chain uses TRBV19 with TRBJ2-7; 10 nucleotides line up with TRBD1. The length of the CDR3 is 13 residues. V was pared by 8 bases and J by 1 base, with 2 bases of the junction left unmatched. The V gene's germline CDR1 is LNHDA and CDR2 SQIVND (reference sequence). The CDR3 coding sequence is TGTGCCAGTGGGACAGGGGTTTCCTACGAGCAGTACTTC. It codes for CASGTGVSYEQYF.

V gene TRBV25-1 combines with J gene TRBJ1-1, with D possibly being TRBD1 (5 bases). The CDR3 is made up of 12 amino acids. Trimming stripped 5 bases from V and 11 bases from J, with 15 bases between. Germline V gives CDR1 MGHDK, CDR2 SYGVNS. Here the CDR3 reads CASSLLGKGAFF. The CDR3 nucleotides read TGTGCCAGCAGTCTCTTGGGGAAGGGGGCTTTCTTT. The variable domain in full, completed from reference TRBV25-1 and TRBJ1-1, reads EADIYQTPRYLVIGTGKKITLECSQTMGHDKMYWYQQDPGMELHLIHYSYGVNSTEKGDLSSESTVSRIRTEHFPLTLESARPSHTSQYLCASSLLGKGAFFGQGTRLTVV.

The chain combines TRBV5-8 with TRBJ2-5; 8 bases are a match to TRBD1. Germline V gene lookup returns CDR1 SGHTS and CDR2 YDEGEE. Trimming at V came to 1 base and at J to 3 bases, leaving 11 bases not matched to a gene. This CDR3 region has 17 residues. The CDR3 loop is CASSLSKWTGREETQYF. CDR3 sequence (DNA): TGTGCCAGCAGCTTGTCAAAATGGACAGGGCGAGAAGAGACCCAGTACTTC.

The count of this clone is one. The chain combines TRBV18 with TRBJ1-1; tentatively, D is TRBD1 (5 bases). Germline assignment: CDR1 KGHSH and CDR2 LQKENI. This CDR3 contains 17 residues. V gave up 6 bases and J gave up 1 base, with 21 bases separating them. CDR3 DNA sequence: TGTGCCAGCTCGCCCTCCGACTCGATAGGACAGAACACTGAAGCTTTCTTT. This encodes CASSPSDSIGQNTEAFF.

The rearrangement uses TRBV7-2 and TRBJ2-1; 7 positions agree with TRBD1. V lost 6 bases, J lost 9 bases, and 11 bases stayed unmatched. There are 14 residues in the CDR3. Germline assignment: CDR1 SGHTA and CDR2 FQGNSA. CDR3 amino acids: CASSPWTGRGEQFF. The DNA of the CDR3 is TGTGCCAGCAGTCCGTGGACAGGCCGGGGTGAGCAGTTCTTC.

The chain links TRBV7-3 to TRBJ2-7; 7 nucleotides agree with TRBD2. Trimming at V came to 6 bases and at J to 5 bases, leaving 4 bases not matched to a gene. The germline V gene encodes CDR1 SGHTA and CDR2 FQGTGA. The CDR3 length is 12 residues. CDR3 sequence: CASSPRGDEQYF. The CDR3 DNA follows: TGTGCCAGCAGTCCTCGGGGGGACGAGCAGTACTTC.

The chain uses TRBV4-3 and TRBJ1-5; weak D call: TRBD1 (5 bases). Germline V gene lookup returns CDR1 LGHNA and CDR2 YSLEER. V was shortened by 0 bases and J by 3 bases, with 9 bases between the two germline ends. The CDR3 contains 15 residues. In nucleotides, the CDR3 is TGCGCCAGCAGCCAAGAGTGGGACCTCAATCAGCCCCAGCATTTT. Amino acids: CASSQEWDLNQPQHF.

J is TRBJ2-1 and V is TRBV19; D unclear. Germline V CDR1 and CDR2: LNHDA, SQIVND (reference sequence). Trimming took off 6 bases at V and 5 bases at J, with 20 bases between the two ends. This CDR3 comprises 16 residues. Written as DNA, the CDR3 is TGTGCCAGTAGCCGTCGATCCTTTACCCCCGACAATGAGCAGTTCTTC. Its translation: CASSRRSFTPDNEQFF.

The J gene is TRBJ2-7, the V gene TRBV7-6; 9 bases map to TRBD1. With V trimmed by 2 bases and J by 2 bases, 4 bases remained unmatched. This CDR3 has 15 amino acids. The germline V gene encodes CDR1 SGHVS and CDR2 FNYEAQ. CDR3 protein: CASSLRTGAAYEQYF. DNA for the CDR3: TGTGCCAGCAGCTTACGGACAGGGGCCGCCTACGAGCAGTACTTC.

The V gene is TRBV6-5, the J gene TRBJ1-5; perhaps TRBD1 as D (6 bases). The CDR3 runs to 16 residues. Per the germline V gene, CDR1 is MNHEY and CDR2 is SVGAGI. V lost 2 bases and J 2 bases, leaving 13 bases between the germline ends. Written as DNA, the CDR3 is TGTGCCAGCAGTTACGACTGGGGGCTTGGCAATCAGCCCCAGCATTTT. It specifies CASSYDWGLGNQPQHF.

V and J are TRBV28 and TRBJ1-3; TRBD1 agrees at 7 bases. With 8 bases clipped from V and 2 bases from J, the junction kept 6 bases outside the gene matches. From germline, CDR1 is MDHEN and CDR2 SYDVKM. The CDR3 length is 14 residues. The CDR3 loop reads CASGQARAGNTIYF. In DNA, the CDR3 is TGTGCCAGCGGACAGGCAAGGGCTGGAAACACCATATATTTT.

This chain uses TRBV6-1 with TRBJ2-1, with D possibly called TRBD1 or TRBD2 (5 bases each). The germline gives CDR1 MNHNS, CDR2 SASEGT. The CDR3 covers 15 residues. Trimming took off 7 bases at V and 4 bases at J, with 17 bases between the two ends. CDR3 bases: TGTGCCAGCACCCGACCGGGGCCCGCGTACAATGAGCAGTTCTTC. Amino acids: CASTRPGPAYNEQFF.

The chain recombines TRBV5-4 with TRBJ2-7, with TRBD2 matching 13 bases. Trimming cost V 4 bases and J 3 bases; bases outside gene matches: 10. CDR3 length equals 17 residues. Per germline, CDR1 SGHNT and CDR2 YYREEE (reference sequence). The DNA of the CDR3 is TGTGCCAGCAGCCCCGGACTAGCGGGAGACTTGATCTACGAGCAGTACTTC. Translated, it gives CASSPGLAGDLIYEQYF.

This clone appeared once. The rearrangement links TRBV7-2 to TRBJ1-2, with D possibly TRBD1 on 6 matching bases. V was shortened by 5 bases and J by 7 bases, with 11 bases between the two germline ends. Germline CDR1 reads SGHTA; CDR2 reads FQGNSA. This CDR3 spans 12 amino acids. The CDR3 coding sequence is TGTGCCAGCAGCCAAGGGACAACTGGCTACACCTTC. It specifies CASSQGTTGYTF.

The J gene is TRBJ2-1, the V gene TRBV7-3; the match to TRBD2 covers 10 bases. Germline lookup yields CDR1 SGHTA and CDR2 FQGTGA. CDR3 length equals 14 residues. Losses at the gene ends were 5 bases for V and 6 bases for J; bases not matched to a gene: 4. In DNA, the CDR3 is TGTGCCAGCAGCCCATCTAGCGGGAGCAATGAGCAGTTCTTC. It is translated as CASSPSSGSNEQFF.

The V and J genes are TRBV18 and TRBJ2-3, with D perhaps given as TRBD1 or TRBD2 (5 bases each). This CDR3 is 14 amino acids long. Germline V lookup: CDR1 KGHSH, CDR2 LQKENI. V was shortened by 3 bases and J by 2 bases, with 9 bases between the two germline ends. Here the CDR3 DNA reads TGTGCCAGCTCACCTCAGGGAGCCACAGATACGCAGTATTTT. Amino acids: CASSPQGATDTQYF.

As for this clone: One end of the junction does not line up with germline, which may come from a read error. This chain joins TRBV2 and TRBJ2-1, with 8 bases matching TRBD2. The CDR3 is 11 amino acids. CDR1 is SNHLY and CDR2 is FYNNEI in the germline V gene. CDR3 region: CASRLTSGGLF. The CDR3 coding sequence is TGTGCCAGCAGGCTTACTAGCGGAGGTCTCTTC.

This chain joins TRBV18 and TRBJ1-1; TRBD1 is a possible D gene (5 bases). Per germline, CDR1 KGHSH and CDR2 LQKENI. The CDR3 spans 14 residues. V lost 2 bases to trimming and J lost 4 bases, with 11 bases between them. The CDR3 loop reads CASSPSGGFTEAFF. In nucleotides, the CDR3 is TGTGCCAGCTCACCATCTGGGGGGTTCACTGAAGCTTTCTTT.

The chain carries TRBV5-5 and TRBJ1-1; TRBD1 matches at 7 bases. With 4 bases clipped from V and 3 bases from J, the junction kept 9 bases outside the gene matches. The V gene's germline CDR1 is SGHKS and CDR2 YYEKEE (reference sequence). CDR3 length: 15 amino acids. The CDR3 here is CASSVGQPGDTEAFF. CDR3 DNA sequence: TGTGCCAGCAGCGTGGGACAGCCAGGGGACACTGAAGCTTTCTTT.

The chain couples TRBV7-2 to TRBJ2-3, with D perhaps matching TRBD2 (6 bases). Germline values: CDR1 SGHTA, CDR2 FQGNSA. The CDR3 has 18 amino acids. Trimming left V 5 bases short and J 6 bases short, with 27 bases between. The CDR3 region has the DNA TGTGCCAGCAGCCCCGACCGGTGGGCTAGCGCGACCTCCGATACGCAGTATTTT. As protein: CASSPDRWASATSDTQYF.

This chain connects TRBV7-2 to TRBJ1-2; D gene unclear. V was pared by 1 base and J by 4 bases, with 13 bases between. The CDR3 sequence is 15 residues long. CDR1 and CDR2 (germline): SGHTA, FQGNSA. The CDR3 region has the DNA TGTGCCAGCAGCTTAGACGTGGGTGTCGCCTATGGCTACACCTTC. Encoded protein: CASSLDVGVAYGYTF.

The genes are TRBV5-1 and TRBJ1-1; 9 nucleotides agree with TRBD1. This CDR3 has 14 amino acids. The V gene end was trimmed by 3 bases and the J gene end by 0 bases; junction bases not matched to a gene: 0. CDR1 is SGHRS, CDR2 YFSETQ, per germline. Here the CDR3 DNA reads TGCGCCAGCAGCTGGACAGGGGTGAACACTGAAGCTTTCTTT. Protein sequence: CASSWTGVNTEAFF.

The chain joins TRBV19 to TRBJ1-1; weak D call: TRBD1 (5 bases). Germline V gene lookup returns CDR1 LNHDA and CDR2 SQIVND (reference sequence). The germline V and J ends were trimmed by 6 bases and 8 bases, with 19 bases remaining between them. The CDR3 spans 14 residues. CDR3 region: CASRMGQGSFEAFF. CDR3 nucleotide sequence: TGTGCCAGTAGGATGGGGCAGGGTAGCTTCGAAGCTTTCTTT.

The J gene is TRBJ1-5, the V gene TRBV4-1; 7 bases are a match to TRBD1. CDR3 size: 16 residues. Trimming cost V 1 base and J 9 bases; bases outside gene matches: 12. Germline V gene data show CDR1 as MGHRA and CDR2 as YSYEKL. The CDR3 nucleotides are TGCGCCAGCAGCCAAGGTCGGCAGGGGGACGCGGGGCCCCAGCATTTT. Protein sequence: CASSQGRQGDAGPQHF.